This T cell receptor (beta chain) comes out of a study of cytotoxic CD8 clonotypes in ibrutinib-treated CLL (dated by TCRdb to about 2021). Turning to the overall study: The cohort included about 15 treatment-naive and approximately twelve relapsed/refractory patients; 17 were IGHV unmutated. Partial responses were observed in some 24 patients and complete responses in 2; after a median follow-up of around 68 months, remission was maintained in about 15 patients and progression was observed in 12. Response samples were taken after a median of roughly 12 months on treatment, ranging from about 6 to 36 months. On average, each sample yielded around 250,000 productive templates and 94,082 productive rearrangements. Of the approximately 86 participants in the trial, about two dozen had longitudinal samples available. Cryopreserved peripheral blood mononuclear cells were obtained before treatment, at response, and at either sustained remission or disease progression. All remission and progressive disease samples were collected while patients were still receiving ibrutinib.

Each clonotype received, on average, around 10x coverage in deep resolution sequencing performed on a MiSeq, where the target depth lay between 1 in 1 million and 1 in 200,000 T cells. The immunoSEQ hsTCRB Kit was used to generate the TCR beta libraries. Per the authors' processing: ImmunoSEQ Data Assistant and ImmunoSEQ Analyzer were used for data analysis, and V, D and J genes were assigned according to IMGT definitions. Clonality, which ranges from 0 to 1, was calculated by subtracting the normalized Shannon entropy of productive rearrangement frequencies from one. Only overrepresented clonotypes making up at least 0.05% of the repertoire of each patient were included in the public clonotype analysis. Roughly 13 age-matched healthy donor repertoires from immuneACCESS served as clonality controls. Not all clones reach the TCRdb copy of this immuneACCESS table, which keeps in-frame sequences only. Checked studies attribute under half of the gap to unresolved V genes and leave the rest unexplained. V, J and clone size reflect that table, while D and trimming were determined from the DNA. The sample table shows fewer than 400,000 clones, and roughly 70% are seen once. The ten largest clonotypes hold roughly 6.7% of the sample.

The germline V gene yields MNHEY for CDR1 and SVGAGI for CDR2. Ends trimmed: V by 3 bases, J by 9 bases; bases unmatched to a gene: 8. From cysteine to phenylalanine, the CDR3 is 14 amino acids long. Just the 42-base CDR3 DNA is kept, in frame starting at base 1. Regarding this clone: Its antigen is not yet known. The record has no base qualities; no much larger clone is one base away.

For TCR beta library preparation, approximately 2 micrograms of genomic DNA was extracted from cryopreserved PBMCs. Longitudinal blood samples from CLL patients receiving ibrutinib monotherapy were subjected to high-throughput TCR beta sequencing. The patients took part in an open-label, single-center phase 2 trial of ibrutinib monotherapy. Study-wide conclusions, independent of this receptor: Public clonotypes were rare and either shrank or stayed stable during treatment, and the rise in clonality at ibrutinib response reflected expansion of private clonotypes. Sustained-remission and progressing patients did not have matched sampling times, and lymph node repertoires were not examined. Baseline clonality exceeded that of age-matched healthy donors and correlated strongly with circulating CD8+ T-cell counts. At ibrutinib response clonality went up, during sustained remission it held steady, and at progression it dropped back toward baseline.

Here the chain combines TRBV6-5 and TRBJ2-1, with 7 middle bases fitting TRBD1. This receptor was taken from a human donor with chronic lymphocytic leukemia. The source was PBMCs, collected after 36 months of ibrutinib treatment. The nucleotides read TGTGCCAGCAGTTATAGACAGGGTTTGGCTGAGCAGTTCTTC. This translates into CASSYRQGLAEQFF.